This T cell receptor (beta chain) stems from a study of shared clonotypes between healthy human individuals. Study in general: A donor's plate count was three for CD4 naive and three for CD4 memory; CD8 naive had two and CD8 memory one.

Comment on this clone: The target antigen is unknown.

The germline V and J ends were trimmed by 1 base and 4 bases, with 10 bases remaining between them. The CDR3 is 14 residues long. CDR1 and CDR2 from the germline V gene are MNHNS and SASEGT. At deep level, the assay was performed. The assay was immunoSEQ multiplex PCR, and TCRdb's table has in-frame clones only and misses some. The repertoire holds about 990,000 clones, around 78% seen once, with more than 0.55% in the top ten. The study, taken as a whole, reports: Naive CD4 clonotypes overlapped across a few donors at around 4.7%. Sequencing depth was expected to influence donor clonotype sharing.

The clonotype originates from a young man in good health. Some clones in this sample may be carry-over from other donors' samples. This sequence joins TRBV6-1 and TRBJ1-2; D call uncertain. The sequencing input was memory CD4+ T cells from PBMCs. The subset was: CD45RA-negative fraction. CDR3 in DNA: TGTGCCAGCAGTGAAGGAGGGTCCTTCTATGGCTACACCTTC. It codes for CASSEGGSFYGYTF.